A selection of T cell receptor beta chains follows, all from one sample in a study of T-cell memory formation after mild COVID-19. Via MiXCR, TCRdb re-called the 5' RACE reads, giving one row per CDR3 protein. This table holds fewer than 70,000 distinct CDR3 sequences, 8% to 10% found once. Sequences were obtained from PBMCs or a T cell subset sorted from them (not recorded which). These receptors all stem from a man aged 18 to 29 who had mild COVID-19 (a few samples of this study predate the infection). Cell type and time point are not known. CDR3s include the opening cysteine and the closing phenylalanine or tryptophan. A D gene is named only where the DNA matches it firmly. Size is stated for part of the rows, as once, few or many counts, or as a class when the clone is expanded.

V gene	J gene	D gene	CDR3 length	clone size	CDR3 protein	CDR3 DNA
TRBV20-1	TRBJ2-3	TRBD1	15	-	CSAGTVLLSTDTQYF	TGCAGTGCAGGGACAGTTTTACTAAGCACAGATACGCAGTATTTT
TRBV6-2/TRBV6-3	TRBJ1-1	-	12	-	CASSGLDTEAFF	TGTGCCAGCAGTGGGTTGGACACTGAAGCTTTCTTT
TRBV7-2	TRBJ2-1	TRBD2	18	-	CASSLNGIAGAEVYEQFF	TGTGCCAGCAGCCTAAACGGGATAGCGGGGGCCGAGGTATATGAGCAGTTCTTC
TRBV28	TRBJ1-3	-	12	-	CASGGLGNTIYF	TGTGCCAGCGGGGGCCTTGGAAACACCATATATTTT
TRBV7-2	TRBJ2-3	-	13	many	CASSPRGTDTQYF	TGTGCCAGCAGCCCCAGGGGCACAGATACGCAGTATTTT
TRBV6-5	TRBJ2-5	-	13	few	CASSTSSQETQYF	TGTGCCAGCAGTACTAGCAGCCAAGAGACCCAGTACTTC
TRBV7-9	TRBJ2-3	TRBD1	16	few	CASSPWTGVGTDTQYF	TGTGCCAGCAGTCCCTGGACAGGGGTGGGCACAGATACGCAGTATTTT
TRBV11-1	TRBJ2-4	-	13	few	CASSRDIQGREYF	TGTGCCAGCAGCCGGGACATCCAAGGAAGAGAGTACTTC
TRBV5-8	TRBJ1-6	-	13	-	CAPEDDRDSPLHF	TGTGCCCCAGAGGACGATAGGGATTCACCCCTCCACTTT
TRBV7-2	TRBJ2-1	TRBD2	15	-	CASSLLGGDYNEQFF	TGTGCCAGCAGCTTATTGGGGGGGGACTACAATGAGCAGTTCTTC
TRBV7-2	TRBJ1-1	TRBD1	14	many	CASSPDRGNTEAFF	TGTGCCAGCAGCCCGGACAGGGGGAACACTGAAGCTTTCTTT
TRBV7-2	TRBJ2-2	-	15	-	CASSSSVSYTGELFF	TGTGCCAGCAGCTCGAGTGTCTCGTACACCGGGGAGCTGTTTTTT
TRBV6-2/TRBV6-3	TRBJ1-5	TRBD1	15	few	CASSYHERTGQPQHF	TGTGCCAGCAGTTACCACGAACGGACAGGACAGCCCCAGCATTTT
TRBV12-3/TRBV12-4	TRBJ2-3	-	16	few	CASSTGTTRSTDTQYF	TGTGCCAGCAGCACCGGGACAACTAGAAGCACAGATACGCAGTATTTT
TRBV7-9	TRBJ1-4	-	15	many	CASSLAIAGYEKLFF	TGTGCCAGCAGCTTAGCAATTGCAGGATATGAAAAACTGTTTTTT
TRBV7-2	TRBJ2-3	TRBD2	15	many	CASSFQSSGGDTQYF	TGTGCCAGCAGCTTTCAGAGCAGCGGGGGCGATACGCAGTATTTT
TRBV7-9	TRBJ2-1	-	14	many	CASSPSDTRNEQFF	TGTGCCAGCAGCCCGTCCGACACCCGCAATGAGCAGTTCTTC
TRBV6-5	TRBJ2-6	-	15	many	CASSAWRTGANVLTF	TGTGCCAGCTCTGCGTGGAGGACTGGGGCCAACGTCCTGACTTTC
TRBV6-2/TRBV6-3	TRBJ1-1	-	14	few	CASVIRGQDTEAFF	TGTGCCAGCGTAATAAGGGGTCAGGACACTGAAGCTTTCTTT
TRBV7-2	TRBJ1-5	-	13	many	CASSFWADQPQHF	TGTGCCAGCAGCTTCTGGGCCGATCAGCCCCAGCATTTT
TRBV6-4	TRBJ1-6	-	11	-	CARDRGSPLHF	TGTGCCCGGGATAGGGGTTCACCCCTCCACTTT
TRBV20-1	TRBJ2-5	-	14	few	CSARVLGTQETQYF	TGCAGTGCTAGAGTACTAGGGACCCAAGAGACCCAGTACTTC
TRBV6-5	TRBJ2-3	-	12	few	CATKGGTDTQYF	TGTGCCACCAAGGGAGGCACAGATACGCAGTATTTT
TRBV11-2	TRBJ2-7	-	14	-	CASSSIGGRLGQYF	TGTGCCAGCAGCTCTATTGGGGGGAGATTAGGGCAGTACTTC
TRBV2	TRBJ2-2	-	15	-	CASSRLVSGAGELFF	TGTGCCAGCAGTCGACTAGTTTCTGGTGCCGGGGAGCTGTTTTTT
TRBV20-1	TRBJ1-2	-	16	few	CSARDPTLGGAYGYTF	TGCAGTGCTAGAGATCCTACCCTCGGGGGGGCCTATGGCTACACCTTC
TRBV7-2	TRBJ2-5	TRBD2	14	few	CASSPTSGVETQYF	TGTGCCAGCAGCCCAACTAGCGGTGTGGAGACCCAGTACTTC
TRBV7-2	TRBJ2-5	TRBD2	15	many	CASSFRLADQETQYF	TGTGCCAGCAGCTTTCGGCTAGCGGACCAAGAGACCCAGTACTTC
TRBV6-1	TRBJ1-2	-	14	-	CASSSQGSYYGYTF	TGTGCCAGCAGTAGCCAGGGCAGCTACTATGGCTACACCTTC
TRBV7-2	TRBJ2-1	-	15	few	CASSLRIRSYNEQFF	TGTGCCAGCAGCTTACGAATTCGCTCCTACAATGAGCAGTTCTTC
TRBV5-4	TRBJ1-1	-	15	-	CASSAPGTLGTEAFF	TGTGCCAGCAGCGCCCCGGGGACCCTGGGCACTGAAGCTTTCTTT
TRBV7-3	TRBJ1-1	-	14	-	CASSAGQLNTEAFF	TGTGCCAGCAGCGCCGGACAGTTAAACACTGAAGCTTTCTTT
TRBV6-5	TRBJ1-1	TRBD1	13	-	CASSQDRGFEAFF	TGTGCCAGCAGCCAGGACAGGGGATTTGAAGCTTTCTTT
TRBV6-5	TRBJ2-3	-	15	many	CASSYDSASTDTQYF	TGTGCCAGCAGTTACGACAGCGCTAGCACAGATACGCAGTATTTT
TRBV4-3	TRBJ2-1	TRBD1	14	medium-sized	CASSVQGRGNEQFF	TGCGCCAGCAGCGTACAGGGGCGCGGGAATGAGCAGTTCTTC
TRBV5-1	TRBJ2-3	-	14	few	CASSSRGYTDTQYF	TGCGCCAGCAGCAGCAGGGGTTACACAGATACGCAGTATTTT
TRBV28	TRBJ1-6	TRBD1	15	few	CASSLTGTGNSPLHF	TGTGCCAGCAGCCTGACCGGGACAGGGAATTCACCCCTCCACTTT
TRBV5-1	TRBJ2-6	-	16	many	CASKVGPSSGANVLTF	TGCGCCAGCAAAGTCGGCCCCTCCTCTGGGGCCAACGTCCTGACTTTC
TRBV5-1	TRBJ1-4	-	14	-	CASSQTGLNEKLFF	TGCGCCAGCAGCCAGACAGGTCTTAATGAAAAACTGTTTTTT
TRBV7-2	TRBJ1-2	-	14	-	CASSPIQGRGGYTF	TGTGCCAGCAGCCCAATACAGGGTCGCGGGGGCTACACCTTC
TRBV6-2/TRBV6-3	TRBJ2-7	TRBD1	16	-	CASSLDRGSSSYEQYF	TGTGCCAGCAGTCTAGACAGGGGTTCATCCTCCTACGAGCAGTACTTC
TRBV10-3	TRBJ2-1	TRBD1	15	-	CAISAGGTGVDEQFF	TGTGCCATCAGTGCCGGCGGGACAGGGGTCGATGAGCAGTTCTTC
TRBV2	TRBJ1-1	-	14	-	CASSEWPPNPEAFF	TGTGCCAGCAGTGAATGGCCCCCCAACCCTGAAGCTTTCTTT
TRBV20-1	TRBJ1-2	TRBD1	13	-	CSAWTGQNYGYTF	TGCAGTGCCTGGACAGGGCAGAACTATGGCTACACCTTC
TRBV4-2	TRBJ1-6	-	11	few	CASSQDRALHF	TGTGCCAGCAGCCAAGATCGAGCCCTCCACTTT
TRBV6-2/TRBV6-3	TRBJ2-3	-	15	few	CASRDLRGPTDTQYF	TGTGCCAGCAGGGACCTCAGGGGACCCACAGATACGCAGTATTTT
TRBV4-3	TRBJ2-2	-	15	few	CASSQDPAGAGELFF	TGCGCCAGCAGCCAAGATCCGGCAGGGGCCGGGGAGCTGTTTTTT
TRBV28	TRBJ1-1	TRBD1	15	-	CASSLYGTGDTEAFF	TGTGCCAGCAGTTTATACGGGACAGGGGACACTGAAGCTTTCTTT
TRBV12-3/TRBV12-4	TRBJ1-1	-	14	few	CASSLLSGNTEAFF	TGTGCCAGCAGTTTACTTTCGGGGAACACTGAAGCTTTCTTT
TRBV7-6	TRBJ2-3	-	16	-	CASSLPTLASTDTQYF	TGTGCCAGCAGCTTACCTACCTTAGCGAGCACAGATACGCAGTATTTT